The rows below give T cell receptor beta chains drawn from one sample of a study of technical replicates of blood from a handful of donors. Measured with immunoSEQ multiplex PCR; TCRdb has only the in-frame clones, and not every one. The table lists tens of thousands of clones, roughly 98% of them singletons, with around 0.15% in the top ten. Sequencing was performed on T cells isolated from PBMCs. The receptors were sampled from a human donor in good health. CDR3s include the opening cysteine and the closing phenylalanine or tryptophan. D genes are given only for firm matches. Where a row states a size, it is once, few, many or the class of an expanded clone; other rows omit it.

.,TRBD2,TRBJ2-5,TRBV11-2,TGTGCCAGCAGCTTAAATCGGGGGGGGGAGACCCAGTACTTC,CASSLNRGGETQYF
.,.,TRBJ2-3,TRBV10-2,TGCGCCAGCAAGACTAGGCAGATCACAGATACGCAGTATTTT,CASKTRQITDTQYF
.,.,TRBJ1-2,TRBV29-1,TGCAGCGTTGAAGATCGTGTCCGAGGTAACTATGGCTACACCTTC,CSVEDRVRGNYGYTF
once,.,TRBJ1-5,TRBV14,TGTGCCAGCAGCCCAGGTGGGGGGTTCGGCAATCAGCCCCAGCATTTT,CASSPGGGFGNQPQHF
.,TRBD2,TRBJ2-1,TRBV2,TGTGCCAGCTTAGCTAGCGGGGGGGTTTACAATGAGCAGTTCTTC,CASLASGGVYNEQFF
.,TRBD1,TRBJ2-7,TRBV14,TGTGCCAGCAGCCTTTACCGGACAGGTAAGGGCGAGCAGTACTTC,CASSLYRTGKGEQYF
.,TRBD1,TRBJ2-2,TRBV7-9,TGTGCCAGCAGCTTAGGACAGGGCCATGCCGGGGAGCTGTTTTTT,CASSLGQGHAGELFF
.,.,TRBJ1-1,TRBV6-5,TGTGCCAGCAGGAAAACCTCGGGGGGACGCACTGAAGCTTTCTTT,CASRKTSGGRTEAFF
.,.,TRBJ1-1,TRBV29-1,TGCAGCGTCCCAGACACTGAAGCTTTCTTT,CSVPDTEAFF
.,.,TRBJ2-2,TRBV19,TGTGCCAGTAGTATAGATGATGGGGGGTACCTTAACACCGGGGAGCTGTTTTTT,CASSIDDGGYLNTGELFF
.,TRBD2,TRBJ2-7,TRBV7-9,TGTGCCAGCAGCCCCCCGGGACTAGCGGGAGGTACCTACGAGCAGTACTTC,CASSPPGLAGGTYEQYF
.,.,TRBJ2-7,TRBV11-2,TGTGCCAGCAGCTTAGTTCGGGGTCCCAGCTACGAGCAGTACTTC,CASSLVRGPSYEQYF
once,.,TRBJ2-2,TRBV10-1,TGCGCCAGCAGTGGACAGAAGGGCACCGGGGAGCTGTTTTTT,CASSGQKGTGELFF
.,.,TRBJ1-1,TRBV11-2,TGTGCCAGCAGCTTACGAACTCTTCCGATTGCAGCTTTCTTT,CASSLRTLPIAAFF
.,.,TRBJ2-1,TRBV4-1,TGCGCCAGCAGCCATCCGACTGGGAATGAGCAGTTCTTC,CASSHPTGNEQFF
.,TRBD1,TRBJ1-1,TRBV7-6,TGTGCCAGCAGCTTAGGGACAGGCACTGAAGCTTTCTTT,CASSLGTGTEAFF
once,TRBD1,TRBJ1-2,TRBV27,TGTGCCAGCGACCACATAGGACAGGGTAGGTATGGCTACACCTTC,CASDHIGQGRYGYTF
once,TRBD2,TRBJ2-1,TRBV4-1,TGCGCCAGCATAGGTGCGGGAGGGAACAATGAGCAGTTCTTC,CASIGAGGNNEQFF
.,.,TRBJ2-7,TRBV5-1,TGCGCCAGCAGCCCCAAAGGGACATCCAAATCCCTCTACGAGCAGTACTTC,CASSPKGTSKSLYEQYF
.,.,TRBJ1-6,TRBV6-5,TGTGCCAGCAGCCCACATAACATTTCACCCCTCCACTTT,CASSPHNISPLHF
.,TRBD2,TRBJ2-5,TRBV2,TGTGCCAGCAGTGAAATCGGACTAGTAGGGCAAGAGACCCAGTACTTC,CASSEIGLVGQETQYF
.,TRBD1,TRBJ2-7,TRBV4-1,TGCGCCAGCAGCCAAGTGGGACAGGGGAACCACGAGCAGTACTTC,CASSQVGQGNHEQYF
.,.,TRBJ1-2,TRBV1,TGCACCAGCAGCCCCGGGGACAGGTGCGGCTACACCTTC,CTSSPGDRCGYTF
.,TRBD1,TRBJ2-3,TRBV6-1,TGTGCCAGCAGTGAACTCGATCCCTGGACAGGCCTCACAGATACGCAGTATTTT,CASSELDPWTGLTDTQYF
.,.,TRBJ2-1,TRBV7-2,TGTGCCAGCACAAAACCGACAGGCGGCGTTCTTAGGTCCTACAATGAGCAGTTCTTC,CASTKPTGGVLRSYNEQFF
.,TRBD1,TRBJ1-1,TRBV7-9,TGTGCCAGCAGACTCGAGGGACAGGGGAACACTGAAGCTTTCTTT,CASRLEGQGNTEAFF
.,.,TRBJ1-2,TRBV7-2,TGTGCCAGCAGCTCGTATTTGGCGGACTATGGCTACACCTTC,CASSSYLADYGYTF
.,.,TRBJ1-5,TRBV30,TGTGCCTGCGAGACCCGAGGAGGCCAGCCCCAGCATTTT,CACETRGGQPQHF
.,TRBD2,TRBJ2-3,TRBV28,TGTGCCAGCAGACCGACTAGCGGGACCTTTTACAGCACAGATACGCAGTATTTT,CASRPTSGTFYSTDTQYF
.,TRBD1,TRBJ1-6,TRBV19,TGTGCCAGTAGTATAATGTGGGACAGGCGACCCTTAGAGAATTCACCCCTCCACTTT,CASSIMWDRRPLENSPLHF
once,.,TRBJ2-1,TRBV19,TGTGCCACAGGACCCCTCCCAGGGGATGAGCAGTTCTTC,CATGPLPGDEQFF
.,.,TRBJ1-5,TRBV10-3,TGTGCCATCAGTGAGTCGGGGGGGGAATCGCATCAGCCCCAGCATTTT,CAISESGGESHQPQHF
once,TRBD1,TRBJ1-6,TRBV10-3,TGTGCCACCCATGGACAGGAGGTTTCACCCCTCCACTTT,CATHGQEVSPLHF
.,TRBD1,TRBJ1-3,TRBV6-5,TGTGCCAGCAGTTACTCCGCAGGGGGCGCAGACACCATATATTTT,CASSYSAGGADTIYF
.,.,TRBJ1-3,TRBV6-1,TGTGCCAGCATCGGGACATTAATTGGAAACACCATATATTTT,CASIGTLIGNTIYF
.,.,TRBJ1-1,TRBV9,TGTGCCAGCAGCCGGGTGGGCACTGAAGCTTTCTTT,CASSRVGTEAFF
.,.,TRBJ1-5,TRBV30,TGTGCCTGGAAGGTGGGGGGTCAGCCCCAGCATTTT,CAWKVGGQPQHF
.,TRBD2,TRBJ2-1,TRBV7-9,TGTGCCAGCAGCTTAGGTGGGCTAGCGGGAGGTCCCGAGCAGTTCTTC,CASSLGGLAGGPEQFF
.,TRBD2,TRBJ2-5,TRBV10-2,TGCGCCAGCAGTGGACTAGCGGAACAAAGCGGGGAGACCCAGTACTTC,CASSGLAEQSGETQYF
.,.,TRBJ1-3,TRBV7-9,TGTGCCAGCAGCTCTAGACAGATCTCTGGAAACACCATATATTTT,CASSSRQISGNTIYF
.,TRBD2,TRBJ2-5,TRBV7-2,TGTGCCAGCAGCTTAGGGACTAGCGGGTTTCTGAGAGAGACCCAGTACTTC,CASSLGTSGFLRETQYF
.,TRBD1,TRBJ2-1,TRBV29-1,TGCAGCGTTGAACCAGGGGGTAATGAGCAGTTCTTC,CSVEPGGNEQFF
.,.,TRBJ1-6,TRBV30,TGTGCCTGGAGTGAAACGGGACACTATAATTCACCCCTCCACTTT,CAWSETGHYNSPLHF
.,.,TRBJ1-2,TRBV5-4,TGTGCCAGCAGCTTTCCCCAGGGTGCCTATGGCTACACCTTC,CASSFPQGAYGYTF
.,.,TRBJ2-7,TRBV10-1,TGCGCCAGCAGTGATTTTGGGCAGGAGTACTTC,CASSDFGQEYF